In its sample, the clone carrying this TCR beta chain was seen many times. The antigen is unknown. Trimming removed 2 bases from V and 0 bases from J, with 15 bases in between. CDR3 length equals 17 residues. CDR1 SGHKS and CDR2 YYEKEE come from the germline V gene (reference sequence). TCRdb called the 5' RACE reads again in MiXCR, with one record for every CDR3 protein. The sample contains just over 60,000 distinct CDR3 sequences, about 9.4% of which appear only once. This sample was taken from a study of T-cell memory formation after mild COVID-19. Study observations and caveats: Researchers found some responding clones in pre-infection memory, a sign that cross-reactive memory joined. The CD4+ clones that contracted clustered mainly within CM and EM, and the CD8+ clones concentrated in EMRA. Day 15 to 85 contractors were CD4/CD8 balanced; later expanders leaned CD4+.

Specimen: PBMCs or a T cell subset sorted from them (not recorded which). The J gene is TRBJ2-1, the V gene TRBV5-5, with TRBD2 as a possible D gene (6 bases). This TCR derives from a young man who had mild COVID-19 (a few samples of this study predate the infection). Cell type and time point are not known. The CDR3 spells CASSFSRLTSSYNEQFF. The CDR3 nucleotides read TGTGCCAGCAGCTTTAGTAGATTGACTAGCTCCTACAATGAGCAGTTCTTC.